This TCR beta chain was profiled in a study of blood T cell repertoires in COVID-19. Whole-study context: Sample material is recorded as cDNA or gDNA derived from T cells, B-cell-depleted T cells, or PBMCs.

The V end was cut by 1 base, the J end by 6 bases, with 8 bases between. This CDR3 comprises 13 residues. CDR1 and CDR2 from the germline V gene are SGHAT and FQNNGV. Clones were read by immunoSEQ multiplex PCR, and TCRdb kept only the in-frame ones, dropping some. The profile covers 70,000 to 90,000 clones, with approximately 78% appearing a single time and 1.2% taken by the ten largest. The sequenced material came from peripheral blood. The V call is TRBV11-2, the J call TRBJ2-3; D gene unclear. This sequence was found in a woman of 80 years or more with acute or convalescent COVID-19. This CDR3 is CASSLGVVDTQYF. DNA of the CDR3: TGTGCCAGCAGCTTAGGCGTCGTGGATACGCAGTATTTT.